This T cell receptor beta chain was identified during a study of T cell responses to AZD1222 COVID-19 vaccine. Some clones are missing from TCRdb's copy, which holds only in-frame ones; the method was immunoSEQ multiplex PCR. The table records some 130,000 clones, 87% of them present only once. Looked up from germline, CDR1 is SGHTA and CDR2 is FQGTGA. The CDR3 loop spans 14 amino acids. Unmatched junction bases numbered 8, after V lost 5 bases and J lost 8 bases. The specimen comprised peripheral blood, sampled 28 days after the second AZD1222 dose. This receptor was obtained from an adult who received the AZD1222 COVID-19 vaccine. This sequence joins TRBV7-3 and TRBJ2-1, with 8 nucleotides matching TRBD2. Written as DNA, the CDR3 is TGTGCCAGCAGCACTGGACTAGCTGTGGATGAGCAGTTCTTC. Its translation: CASSTGLAVDEQFF.